These T cell receptor beta chains were read from a single sample in a study of T cells in Graves' hyperthyroidism and ophthalmopathy. Via MiXCR, TCRdb re-called the multiplex PCR reads, giving one row per CDR3 protein. The table has 350,000 to 400,000 distinct CDR3 sequences, roughly 18% seen once. Sequenced material: blood. Receptors originate from a man between 18 and 35 years old with Graves' ophthalmopathy. Both conserved end residues are part of each CDR3. The order of the fields is D gene, V gene, clone size, J gene, CDR3 DNA, CDR3 protein. D genes are given only for firm matches. Size is stated for part of the rows, as once, few or many counts, or as a class when the clone is expanded.

TRBD1	TRBV28	-	TRBJ2-7	TGTGCCAGCAGTTTTCTTGGGACAGGGTCCTACGAGCAGTACTTC	CASSFLGTGSYEQYF
TRBD2	TRBV10-1	-	TRBJ2-5	TGCGCCAGCAGTGAGAGGGGAGGGGATACGGAGACCCAGTACTTC	CASSERGGDTETQYF
-	TRBV9	-	TRBJ2-1	TGTGCCAGCAGCGTTACGGGGAAAACCCTCGATGAGCAGTTCTTC	CASSVTGKTLDEQFF
-	TRBV20-1	many	TRBJ1-4	TGCAGTGCACCCCCCGGCGGGGGTAATGAAAAACTGTTTTTT	CSAPPGGGNEKLFF
-	TRBV3-1	few	TRBJ2-2	TGTGCCAGCAGGACTACTCTAGGGACCGGGGAGCTGTTTTTT	CASRTTLGTGELFF
-	TRBV2	many	TRBJ1-3	TGTGCCAGCAGTGTGGAGGGGGGAGCTGGAAACACCATATATTTT	CASSVEGGAGNTIYF
-	TRBV27	many	TRBJ1-3	TGTGCCAGCCAACTCAGTGGGGGCTCTGGAAACACCATATATTTT	CASQLSGGSGNTIYF
TRBD1	TRBV24-1	few	TRBJ2-3	TGTGCCACCCGCGCACAGGGGGCTGAAGATACGCAGTATTTT	CATRAQGAEDTQYF
-	TRBV5-6	few	TRBJ1-3	TGTGCCAGCAGCTTGGTCAGGGCTGGAAACACCATATATTTT	CASSLVRAGNTIYF
-	TRBV7-9	-	TRBJ2-1	TGTGCCAGCAGCTTAGTGACGGGGCCAGGTGTCCGCAATGAGCAGTTCTTC	CASSLVTGPGVRNEQFF